Listed below are T cell receptor beta chains from one sample, sequenced in a study of shared clonotypes between healthy human individuals. Method: immunoSEQ multiplex PCR; TCRdb's copy keeps in-frame clones and lacks some. The sample records some 1,900,000 clones, about 95% being singletons. Sequencing input: naive CD8+ T cells sorted from blood. The receptors were sampled from a young man in good health. The conserved cysteine and the conserved F or W are not part of the CDR3 here. A D gene is named only where the DNA matches it firmly.

>TRBV19|NA
ASALASSYNEQF
>TRBV5-1|NA
ASRGLEYEQY
>TRBV18|NA
ASSPSGTNYGYT
>TRBV6-1|TRBD2
ASSELAGGTGELF
>TRBV5-4|NA
ASSLVAGYEQY
>TRBV7-8|NA
ASSERGSRTDTQY
>TRBV7-8|TRBD1
ASSTEGAKTYEQY
>TRBV4-3|NA
ASSPVPLYTGELF
>TRBV7-3|TRBD2
ASSSLAGGLNEQF
>TRBV12-5|TRBD1
ASAMVQGRGVNTEAF
>TRBV7-9|NA
ASSLYVGGMGNQPQH
>TRBV5-8|TRBD1
ASSSRQGWDQPQH
>TRBV2|TRBD1
ASSEAPQTGTYEQY
>TRBV5-1|NA
ASSWNGRTDTQY
>TRBV9|TRBD1
ASSVATGDSPLH
>TRBV6-5|TRBD2
ASSYGSGTTREQY
>TRBV7-6|NA
ASSPSSGDTDTQY
>TRBV7-9|TRBD1
ASSLGQGAGEQY
>TRBV7-9|NA
ASSLVLAGQGTGELF
>TRBV7-9|NA
ASSPSGQHYEQY
>TRBV5-1|NA
ASSSGGQQETQY
>TRBV28|NA
ASKERNTEAF
>TRBV29-1|TRBD2
SVETSGRVGGELF
>TRBV28|NA
ASSFLGGPNEQF
>TRBV4-1|TRBD1
ASSPLQGSGEKLF
>TRBV27|TRBD1
ASTTTGGFKETQY
>TRBV4-3|NA
ASSQEPPPTSYEQY
>TRBV5-1|NA
ASSSSWDRLAYEQY
>TRBV2|NA
AGEGDQETQY
>TRBV27|NA
ASSHTNTGELF
>TRBV4-1|NA
ASSQERIGVVNTEAF
>TRBV5-4|NA
ASTPLAGRHEQF
>TRBV10-3|TRBD2
AISAGLAGYEQY
>TRBV6-5|NA
ASSSLGGLEAF
>TRBV2|TRBD1
ASSTGGEFSYNSPLH
>TRBV11-2|TRBD2
ASSLGASGGNEQY